This passage covers 31 T cell receptor beta chains from one sample sequenced in a study of T cells after yellow fever vaccination. TCRdb processed the 5' RACE reads anew with MiXCR; each CDR3 protein has one entry. The sample yields about 630,000 distinct CDR3 sequences, around 12% seen once. The material was PBMCs, obtained on the day of the yellow fever booster vaccination. Every receptor here comes from a man aged 25-40 years who received the YFV17D yellow fever vaccine.

This clonotype was found a few times. The chain links TRBV5-1 to TRBJ2-4, with unresolved D. The CDR3 is made up of 14 amino acids. The germline V gene has CDR1 SGHRS and CDR2 YFSETQ. V was shortened by 4 bases and J by 0 bases, with 8 bases between the two germline ends. In DNA, the CDR3 is TGCGCCAGCAGCCCAAGGCTAGCCAAAAACATTCAGTACTTC. The encoded protein is CASSPRLAKNIQYF. Drawing the rest from reference TRBV5-1 and TRBJ2-4, the complete variable domain is KAGVTQTPRYLIKTRGQQVTLSCSPISGHRSVSWYQQTPGQGLQFLFEYFSETQRNKGNFPGRFSGRQFSNSRSEMNVSTLELGDSALYLCASSPRLAKNIQYFGAGTRLSVL.

This chain links TRBV5-6 with TRBJ2-7, with TRBD1 as a possible D gene (6 bases). Trimming took off 4 bases at V and 3 bases at J, with 29 bases between the two ends. From germline, CDR1 is SGHDT and CDR2 YYEEEE. The CDR3 has 19 residues. DNA for the CDR3: TGTGCCAGCAGCCCCGAGGTTATCCAGTCGGACAGTCCTAACTACGAGCAGTACTTC. This codes for CASSPEVIQSDSPNYEQYF.

This clonotype was observed at least ten times. The CDR3 DNA sequence: TGCGCCAGCGCGGTGGAAGGGCTGGGGGTAACTGAAGCTTTCTTT. It codes for CASAVEGLGVTEAFF. The genes are TRBV5-1 and TRBJ1-1; possible D gene TRBD1, 5 bases. The germline CDR1 and CDR2 sequences are SGHRS and YFSETQ. Trimming took 7 bases from V and 5 from J, leaving 21 bases between them. CDR3 length equals 15 residues.

CDR3 region: CASSDSIVYEQYF. The CDR3 coding sequence is TGTGCCAGCAGTGACTCTATAGTTTACGAGCAGTACTTC. The V gene is TRBV6-4, the J gene TRBJ2-7; D is uncertain. V was clipped by 0 bases and J by 4 bases, with 7 bases between them. Germline CDR1 MRHNA, CDR2 SNTAGT. CDR3 size: 13 residues.

This sequence joins TRBV7-6 and TRBJ2-1, with 9 bases aligning to TRBD1. V lost 5 bases to trimming and J lost 0 bases; unmatched junction nucleotides: 5. CDR3 length: 16 amino acids. The germline V gene has CDR1 SGHVS and CDR2 FNYEAQ. For the CDR3, the DNA is TGTGCCAGCAGCATACAGGGGGCGGGCTCCTACAATGAGCAGTTCTTC. Amino acids: CASSIQGAGSYNEQFF.

In its sample, this clonotype was seen a few times. This chain links TRBV6-2 or TRBV6-3 with TRBJ1-2; D is uncertain. With 5 bases removed from V and 5 bases from J, the gap between germline ends came to 9 bases. CDR3 length: 12 amino acids. Germline CDR1 reads MNHEY; CDR2 reads SVGEGT. CDR3 DNA: TGTGCCAGCAGTACGAGCACATATGGCTACACCTTC. The encoded protein is CASSTSTYGYTF.

The chain joins TRBV4-2 to TRBJ1-2; 7 bases fit TRBD1. The junction had 6 bases not matched to a gene; V was cut back by 4 bases and J by 1 base. This CDR3 has 15 amino acids. Looked up from germline, CDR1 is LGHNA and CDR2 is YNFKEQ. CDR3 DNA sequence: TGTGCCAGCAGCCCCCAAGGGGGCGGTAACTATGGCTACACCTTC. It encodes CASSPQGGGNYGYTF.

A single count supports this clonotype. The chain has TRBV9 and TRBJ1-6; no clear D gene. V gave up 3 bases and J gave up 7 bases, with 14 bases separating them. CDR1 is SGDLS and CDR2 is YYNGEE in the germline V gene. The CDR3 has 15 amino acids. The CDR3 loop is CASSASGVSNSPLHF. CDR3 in DNA: TGTGCCAGCAGCGCCTCGGGAGTAAGCAATTCACCCCTCCACTTT.

This clonotype was counted between two and nine times. CDR3 sequence reads: CASSLAISVGTSNEQYF. The CDR3 DNA follows: TGCGCCAGCAGCTTGGCCATTTCCGTCGGGACTAGTAACGAGCAGTACTTC. The rearrangement uses TRBV5-1 and TRBJ2-7; 8 bases are a match to TRBD2. The CDR3 sequence is 17 residues long. CDR1 SGHRS and CDR2 YFSETQ come from the germline V gene. The J segment lost 5 bases and the V segment lost 0 bases, leaving 13 bases of the junction unmatched.

The J gene is TRBJ2-7, the V gene TRBV20-1; 11 bases line up with TRBD2. The CDR3 covers 13 residues. Per germline, CDR1 DFQATT and CDR2 SNEGSKA (reference sequence). V lost 0 bases, J lost 6 bases, and 1 base stayed unmatched. The CDR3 DNA reads TGCAGTGCTAGAGACGGGACTAGCGGCGAGCAGTACTTC. It specifies CSARDGTSGEQYF.

This clonotype has just a few counts. V and J are TRBV5-1 and TRBJ2-2, with D unclear. This CDR3 contains 16 residues. The V gene's germline CDR1 is SGHRS and CDR2 YFSETQ. Trimming pared 0 bases from V and 1 base from J, leaving 10 bases between. CDR3 bases: TGCGCCAGCAGCTTGGCTTTAGCAGTGAACACCGGGGAGCTGTTTTTT. It codes for CASSLALAVNTGELFF.

The V gene is TRBV7-2, the J gene TRBJ2-7; weak D call: TRBD1 (6 bases). The V and J ends lost 4 bases and 3 bases respectively, with 16 bases between them. The CDR3 extends over 15 amino acids. Germline V CDR1 and CDR2: SGHTA, FQGNSA. The CDR3 bases are TGTGCCAGCAGCTCGCCCTATTCAGGGGTCTACGAGCAGTACTTC. This translates into CASSSPYSGVYEQYF.

For this clonotype: A read error may account for a junction end that differs from germline. The V gene is TRBV6-2 or TRBV6-3, the J gene TRBJ2-1; possibly TRBD1 for D (6 bases). Germline V lookup: CDR1 MNHEY, CDR2 SVGEGT. The CDR3 is 13 residues long. The CDR3 here is CASRQGSYKEQFF. CDR3 sequence (DNA): TGTGCCAGCAGACAGGGATCCTACAAGGAGCAGTTCTTC.

The chain carries TRBV30 and TRBJ2-5; D tentatively fits TRBD1 or TRBD2 (5 bases each). The V end was cut by 5 bases, the J end by 5 bases, with 12 bases between. The CDR3 covers 12 residues. Germline V lookup: CDR1 GTSNPN, CDR2 SVGIG (reference sequence). CDR3 region: CAWGVGAETQYF. The CDR3, as DNA: TGTGCCTGGGGCGTCGGGGCCGAGACCCAGTACTTC.

This clonotype has more than one count but fewer than ten. This chain links TRBV10-3 with TRBJ2-1; 7 nucleotides line up with TRBD1. CDR3 size: 14 residues. V shed 7 bases and J 5 bases; nucleotides not matched to a gene: 8. CDR1 is ENHRY and CDR2 is SYGVKD in the germline V gene. The CDR3 DNA follows: TGTGCCATCACCCCGGACAGGCAAAACAATGAGCAGTTCTTC. Its protein product is CAITPDRQNNEQFF.

This clonotype was seen only a few times. The chain joins TRBV7-2 to TRBJ2-7; possibly TRBD1 for D (5 bases). Trimming stripped 7 bases from V and 2 bases from J, with 15 bases between. From germline, CDR1 is SGHTA and CDR2 FQGNSA. The CDR3 has 14 amino acids. The CDR3 DNA is TGTGCCAGCACCAAGACAGTAGATCCCTACGAGCAGTACTTC. As protein: CASTKTVDPYEQYF.

This clonotype was counted at least ten times. V is TRBV6-5 and J is TRBJ2-2; no reliable D call. Germline V lookup: CDR1 MNHEY, CDR2 SVGAGI. Between the trimmed V and J ends, which lost 3 bases and 11 bases, there was a span of 16 bases. This CDR3 is built from 14 residues. CDR3 coding DNA: TGTGCCAGCAGTTATCTCACAAACAACCAAGAGCTGTTTTTT. As protein: CASSYLTNNQELFF.

This clonotype has more than one count but fewer than ten. The chain joins TRBV5-1 to TRBJ2-1; 9 positions agree with TRBD2. With 5 bases clipped from V and 9 bases from J, the junction kept 6 bases outside the gene matches. This CDR3 has 13 amino acids. Germline CDR1 SGHRS, CDR2 YFSETQ. The CDR3: CASRLAGIGEQFF. CDR3 coding DNA: TGCGCCAGCAGGCTAGCGGGAATAGGTGAGCAGTTCTTC.

The chain has TRBV20-1 and TRBJ2-7; TRBD2 aligns across 9 bases. CDR3 length: 13 residues. With 7 bases clipped from V and 3 bases from J, the junction kept 7 bases outside the gene matches. Per the germline V gene, CDR1 is DFQATT and CDR2 is SNEGSKA (reference sequence). CDR3 nucleotides: TGCAGTGTCATAGCGGGAGACCGCTACGAGCAGTACTTC. It codes for CSVIAGDRYEQYF.

This clonotype appeared a few times. The chain combines TRBV12-3 or TRBV12-4 with TRBJ2-2; 9 bases map to TRBD1. J was trimmed by 4 bases and V by 4 bases; bases with no gene match: 10. CDR3 size: 17 residues. The CDR3 here is CASSYLSGTGFTGELFF. The CDR3 region has the DNA TGTGCCAGCAGTTACCTCTCCGGGACAGGGTTCACCGGGGAGCTGTTTTTT.

A few counts support this clonotype. The gene calls are TRBV12-3 or TRBV12-4 and TRBJ2-6, with D tentatively TRBD1 (5 bases). The V gene lost 3 bases and the J gene lost 2 bases, with 17 bases spanning the gap. This CDR3 region has 18 residues. This chain's CDR3 is CASSFAAVKDTGANVLTF. CDR3 in DNA: TGTGCCAGCAGTTTCGCTGCAGTTAAGGACACTGGGGCCAACGTCCTGACTTTC.

The chain joins TRBV5-4 to TRBJ2-1; 7 bases agree with TRBD1. V lost 5 bases, J lost 3 bases, and 11 bases stayed unmatched. Germline V gene data show CDR1 as SGHNT and CDR2 as YYREEE (reference sequence). CDR3 size: 16 residues. CDR3 sequence reads: CASRVDRESVYNEQFF. The CDR3 nucleotides read TGTGCCAGCAGGGTCGACAGGGAAAGTGTCTACAATGAGCAGTTCTTC.

The V gene is TRBV18, the J gene TRBJ2-3; 7 positions agree with TRBD2. Germline lookup yields CDR1 KGHSH and CDR2 LQKENI. This CDR3 contains 14 residues. CDR3 amino acids: CAAPGGSSTDTQYF. In DNA, the CDR3 is TGTGCAGCTCCGGGGGGATCTAGCACAGATACGCAGTATTTT.

This clonotype was observed at least ten times. V is TRBV7-2 and J is TRBJ2-1; TRBD2 aligns across 9 bases. The germline CDR1 and CDR2 sequences are SGHTA and FQGNSA. Losses at the gene ends were 2 bases for V and 6 bases for J; bases not matched to a gene: 2. This CDR3 region has 14 residues. The CDR3 DNA reads as TGTGCCAGCAGCTTACTAGCGGGACCCAATGAGCAGTTCTTC. Its translation: CASSLLAGPNEQFF.

This chain connects TRBV20-1 to TRBJ2-1; TRBD2 aligns across 10 bases. This CDR3 spans 13 amino acids. Germline assignment: CDR1 DFQATT and CDR2 SNEGSKA (reference sequence). After removal of 5 bases from V and 12 bases from J, the junction contained 10 bases not matched to a gene. The CDR3 spells CSAEPAGGPGQFF. CDR3 DNA: TGCAGTGCTGAACCAGCGGGAGGGCCAGGGCAGTTCTTC.

The V and J genes are TRBV10-2 and TRBJ2-3; possibly TRBD1 for D (6 bases). The germline V gene has CDR1 WSHSY and CDR2 SAAADI. The CDR3 contains 14 residues. V lost 6 bases and J lost 8, with 18 bases in between. CDR3 bases: TGCGCCAGCAGGACGGTCATATCACAGGGTACGCAGTATTTT. Residues: CASRTVISQGTQYF.

The chain carries TRBV4-2 and TRBJ2-3; a weak D match, TRBD2 (6 bases). Per the germline V gene, CDR1 is LGHNA and CDR2 is YNFKEQ. CDR3 length: 17 amino acids. V was pared by 0 bases and J by 0 bases, with 13 bases between. Here the CDR3 reads CASSQEVAAASTDTQYF. The CDR3 DNA reads as TGTGCCAGCAGCCAAGAAGTAGCGGCTGCTAGCACAGATACGCAGTATTTT.

The rearrangement links TRBV11-2 to TRBJ2-5; D is undetermined. Germline lookup yields CDR1 SGHAT and CDR2 FQNNGV. Trimming pared 7 bases from V and 0 bases from J, leaving 6 bases between. CDR3 length: 12 amino acids. CDR3 DNA: TGTGCCAGCAAGAACCACCAAGAGACCCAGTACTTC. It is translated as CASKNHQETQYF.

Only a few counts were recorded for this clonotype. This chain uses TRBV7-3 with TRBJ1-5, with D perhaps TRBD1 (5 bases). The germline V gene has CDR1 SGHTA and CDR2 FQGTGA. Trimming removed 3 bases from V and 3 bases from J, with 6 bases in between. The CDR3 consists of 13 residues. CDR3 protein: CASSFGANQPQHF. The DNA of the CDR3 is TGTGCCAGCAGCTTCGGGGCCAATCAGCCCCAGCATTTT.

This clonotype was observed a few times. This chain connects TRBV12-3 or TRBV12-4 to TRBJ2-5; possibly TRBD2 for D (7 bases). The CDR3 extends over 15 amino acids. Trimming stripped 6 bases from V and 5 bases from J, with 19 bases between. The CDR3 DNA sequence: TGTGCCAGCAGCCGCAAAGGGGGAGGGGAGGAGACCCAGTACTTC. Its translation is CASSRKGGGEETQYF.

This clonotype was counted once. This chain links TRBV10-2 with TRBJ1-5; D is unresolved. The CDR3 totals 16 residues. V was cut by 6 bases and J by 2 bases, with 17 bases left in between. The germline V gene has CDR1 WSHSY and CDR2 SAAADI. This CDR3 reads CASSIGPEQGNQPQHF. The CDR3 DNA is TGCGCCAGCAGCATAGGCCCGGAACAAGGCAATCAGCCCCAGCATTTT.